This TCR beta chain was captured by sequencing in a study of regulatory T cells in long-lasting Graves disease. Study outcomes and limitations: The study found persistent patients shared more public clonotypes (fewer than 3,000) than new patients (about 880). Persistent Graves' patients showed a TCR diversity that was lower than that of newly diagnosed ones.

Stated time point: persistent/refractory GD, antithyroid drugs over 5 years with positive TRAb. PBMC-derived RNA was used for the TCR library. An approximately 9-milliliter sample of peripheral blood was drawn into EDTA tubes. Arm-PCR of CDR3 regions and iRepertoire HTBI primers were the basis on which TCR beta libraries were built. In the original processing: The study identified under 80 TRBV and 13 to 15 TRBJ segments across samples. Via MiXCR, TCRdb re-called the multiplex PCR reads, giving one row per CDR3 protein. These V and J calls rely on TCRdb rather than the paper's analysis. This sample has about 470,000 distinct CDR3 sequences; roughly 20% occur once, and the top ten carry 7.8%. This clonotype was counted at least ten times. Its specificity is unknown. One end of the junction varies from germline; a read error may be responsible. Germline V lookup: CDR1 SQVTM, CDR2 ANQGSEA. The length of the CDR3 is 15 residues.

The rearrangement uses TRBV29-1 and TRBJ1-2; maybe TRBD1 (6 bases). The sequenced sample was peripheral blood mononuclear cells (PBMCs), obtained when the disease was refractory, from a patient treated with antithyroid drugs. The receptor comes from a female donor with Graves disease. The CDR3 DNA is TGCAGCGTAGAAGGGTTGGGGGCATGGAGCTATGGCTACACCTTC. It codes for CSVEGLGAWSYGYTF. Variable domain in full (rest from reference TRBV29-1 and TRBJ1-2): SAVISQKPSRDICQRGTSLTIQCQVDSQVTMMFWYRQQPGQSLTLIATANQGSEATYESGFVIDKFPISRPNLTFSTLTVSNMSPEDSSIYLCSVEGLGAWSYGYTFGSGTRLTVV.